This entry lists 27 T cell receptor beta chains sequenced from one sample in a study of regulatory T cells in long-lasting Graves disease. Time point: persistent/refractory GD, antithyroid drugs over 5 years with positive TRAb. RNA extracted from PBMCs served as the sequencing template. Library construction for TCR beta used iRepertoire HTBI primers and Arm-PCR of CDR3 regions. TCRdb fed the multiplex PCR reads into MiXCR, producing one record per CDR3 protein. The table includes a few hundred thousand distinct CDR3 sequences, approximately 23% detected once. The source was peripheral blood mononuclear cells (PBMCs), collected when the disease was refractory, from a patient treated with antithyroid drugs. The source of these receptors is a middle-aged woman with Graves disease.

This clonotype was picked up many times. The rearrangement links TRBV30 to TRBJ2-5, with a weak D call TRBD2 (5 bases). The CDR3 is 12 amino acids. The germline gives CDR1 GTSNPN, CDR2 SVGIG (reference sequence). V lost 2 bases to trimming and J lost 7 bases, with 11 bases between them. For the CDR3, the DNA is TGTGCCTGGAGTCCGCTTCGGGGGACCCAGTACTTC. Its protein product is CAWSPLRGTQYF.

This rearrangement joins TRBV12-3 or TRBV12-4 to TRBJ2-7; 7 positions match TRBD1. This CDR3 is 19 amino acids long. The trim removed 2 bases at V and 1 base at J, leaving 17 bases unmatched. CDR3 amino acids: CASSLSLGTALERSYEQYF. DNA for the CDR3: TGTGCCAGCAGTTTAAGTTTAGGGACAGCCCTTGAGAGGTCCTACGAGCAGTACTTC.

The V call is TRBV28, the J call TRBJ1-2, with D perhaps TRBD1 (5 bases). Trimming took 6 bases from V and 1 from J, leaving 15 bases between them. This CDR3 is built from 15 residues. Looked up from germline, CDR1 is MDHEN and CDR2 is SYDVKM. The CDR3 DNA is TGTGCCAGCAGCATTCTGGGGGGATTTAACTATGGCTACACCTTC. As protein: CASSILGGFNYGYTF.

This clonotype has a count of ten or more. The gene calls are TRBV20-1 and TRBJ2-7; D not certain. The CDR3 spans 15 residues. Germline loops: CDR1 DFQATT, CDR2 SNEGSKA (reference sequence). Trimming cost V 1 base and J 0 bases, with 13 bases left between them. In DNA, the CDR3 is TGCAGTGCTAGAGCATACGGAGTTACCTCCTACGAGCAGTACTTC. It is translated as CSARAYGVTSYEQYF.

This clonotype was found many times. The chain carries TRBV29-1 and TRBJ1-2; weak D call: TRBD1 (5 bases). The CDR3 contains 13 residues. The germline CDR1 and CDR2 sequences are SQVTM and ANQGSEA. The CDR3 region has the DNA TGCAGTTTGTGGGGGGGAATGGACTATGGCTACACCTTC. Protein: CSLWGGMDYGYTF.

This clonotype was counted between two and nine times. CDR3 sequence reads: CASSQGGRGRVNEKLFF. CDR3 bases: TGTGCCAGCAGCCAAGGAGGGCGGGGGCGAGTGAATGAAAAACTGTTTTTT. The V call is TRBV3-1, the J call TRBJ1-4; D perhaps matches TRBD1 (6 bases). The CDR3 extends over 17 amino acids. V was cut by 1 base and J by 5 bases, with 17 bases left in between. Germline lookup yields CDR1 LGHDT and CDR2 YNNKEL (reference sequence).

This clonotype has a count of ten or more. The rearrangement links TRBV27 to TRBJ1-6; D is unclear. The CDR3 is 14 residues long. Germline V gene lookup returns CDR1 MNHEY and CDR2 SMNVEV (reference sequence). Trimming pared 5 bases from V and 7 bases from J, leaving 12 bases between. The CDR3 spells CASSPRFGNSPLHF. The CDR3 DNA reads as TGTGCCAGCAGTCCGAGATTCGGGAATTCACCCCTCCACTTT.

V usage is TRBV5-1 and J usage is TRBJ2-1; TRBD2 agrees at 7 bases. Losses at the gene ends were 4 bases for V and 2 bases for J; bases not matched to a gene: 12. The CDR3 runs 17 residues. Germline CDR1 reads SGHRS; CDR2 reads YFSETQ. The CDR3 is CASSPGTIYWTYNEQFF. CDR3 nucleotides: TGCGCCAGCAGCCCGGGGACTATTTATTGGACCTACAATGAGCAGTTCTTC.

The table lists this clonotype with many counts. The chain combines TRBV20-1 with TRBJ2-7; TRBD2 agrees at 8 bases. Germline V gene sequence: CDR1 DFQATT, CDR2 SNEGSKA (reference sequence). The CDR3 has 15 amino acids. Germline trimming cut 3 bases from V and 1 base from J; bases unmatched to any gene: 8. CDR3 sequence: CSASLVAGGSYEQYF. As DNA, the CDR3 is TGCAGTGCTAGTCTCGTGGCGGGAGGATCCTACGAGCAGTACTTC.

This clonotype was seen a handful of times. A much larger clone differs from this one at a single base, so this may be a read error. The rearrangement uses TRBV28 and TRBJ1-5; the D is unclear. Trimming left V 2 bases short and J 3 bases short, with 8 bases between. CDR3 length equals 14 residues. In germline, CDR1 is MDHEN, CDR2 SYDVKM. The CDR3: CASSLNRYNQPQHF. The CDR3 DNA follows: TGTGCCAGCAGTTTAAACAGATACAATCAGCCCCAGCATTTT. Full variable domain (outside the CDR3, taken from reference TRBV28 and TRBJ1-5): DVKVTQSSRYLVKRTGEKVFLECVQDMDHENMFWYRQDPGLGLRLIYFSYDVKMKEKGDIPEGYSVSREKKERFSLILESASTNQTSMYLCASSLNRYNQPQHFGDGTRLSIL.

This clonotype was detected many times. J is TRBJ2-5 and V is TRBV4-1; D uncertain. This CDR3 has 14 residues. Germline-derived CDR1 and CDR2 are MGHRA and YSYEKL. V lost 0 bases to trimming and J lost 4 bases, with 9 bases between them. This chain's CDR3 is CASSQDLTPETQYF. The CDR3 bases are TGCGCCAGCAGCCAAGACTTAACCCCAGAGACCCAGTACTTC.

The chain combines TRBV6-5 with TRBJ2-1; 7 bases agree with TRBD2. Germline V gene sequence: CDR1 MNHEY, CDR2 SVGAGI. V shed 4 bases, J shed 5 bases, and the junction held 11 bases outside the gene matches. This CDR3 comprises 16 residues. Here the CDR3 reads CASSLLTGTTNNEQFF. DNA for the CDR3: TGTGCCAGCAGTTTGCTTACCGGGACTACCAACAATGAGCAGTTCTTC.

This clonotype was counted many times. The CDR3 coding sequence is TGTGCCAGCAGCCCCACTAGCATGACGGGCGGGGAGCTGTTTTTT. It translates to CASSPTSMTGGELFF. The V call is TRBV7-6, the J call TRBJ2-2; TRBD2 is a possible D gene (6 bases). V dropped 5 bases and J dropped 7 bases, with 17 bases sitting between them. Germline V gives CDR1 SGHVS, CDR2 FNYEAQ. The CDR3 is 15 residues long.

This clonotype showed up many times. The CDR3 region is CASTLDGGPARFYEQYF. The CDR3 nucleotides read TGTGCCAGCACACTTGATGGGGGACCGGCTCGATTCTACGAGCAGTACTTC. This chain uses TRBV2 with TRBJ2-7; tentatively, D is TRBD1 or TRBD2 (5 bases each). The germline V gene has CDR1 SNHLY and CDR2 FYNNEI. Trimming pared 7 bases from V and 3 bases from J, leaving 25 bases between. This CDR3 has 17 residues. Based on the CDR3 plus reference TRBV2 and TRBJ2-7, the full variable domain is EPEVTQTPSHQVTQMGQEVILRCVPISNHLYFYWYRQILGQKVEFLVSFYNNEISEKSEIFDDQFSVERPDGSNFTLKIRSTKLEDSAMYFCASTLDGGPARFYEQYFGPGTRLTVT.

With regard to this clonotype: Possible read error: a much larger clone is one base away. The chain has TRBV6-2 or TRBV6-3 and TRBJ2-7; maybe TRBD2 (5 bases). Germline V gene sequence: CDR1 MNHEY, CDR2 SVGEGT. Trimming pared 6 bases from V and 1 base from J, leaving 16 bases between. CDR3 length equals 15 residues. As DNA, the CDR3 is TGTGCCAGCAGACTAGATTTTGAACCTTCCTACGAGCAGTACTTC. As protein: CASRLDFEPSYEQYF.

This chain joins TRBV7-9 and TRBJ1-6, with D possibly being TRBD1 (5 bases). CDR1 SEHNR and CDR2 FQNEAQ come from the germline V gene (reference sequence). Trimming stripped 5 bases from V and 8 bases from J, with 13 bases between. The CDR3 contains 14 residues. CDR3 in amino acids: CASSRTTGDSPLHF. The CDR3 region has the DNA TGTGCCAGCAGCCGGACAACGGGGGATTCACCCCTCCACTTT.

This clonotype has more than one count but fewer than ten. The chain combines TRBV5-8 with TRBJ1-5; no clear D gene. The germline V and J ends were trimmed by 4 bases and 6 bases, with 11 bases remaining between them. The CDR3 has 13 residues. Germline assignment: CDR1 SGHTS and CDR2 YDEGEE. This chain's CDR3 is CASSKYHGQPQHF. The CDR3 coding sequence is TGTGCCAGCAGCAAGTACCATGGTCAGCCCCAGCATTTT.

The chain carries TRBV7-6 and TRBJ2-7; 8 positions agree with TRBD2. This CDR3 has 12 residues. With V trimmed by 4 bases and J by 7 bases, 3 bases remained unmatched. CDR1 and CDR2 from the germline V gene are SGHVS and FNYEAQ. This CDR3 reads CASSSTSVEQYF. In nucleotides, the CDR3 is TGTGCCAGCAGCTCGACTAGCGTAGAGCAGTACTTC.

This clonotype was seen ten or more times. The V call is TRBV10-2, the J call TRBJ2-2, with D maybe TRBD1 (5 bases). V was trimmed by 7 bases and J by 6 bases, leaving 18 bases between them. Germline V CDR1 and CDR2: WSHSY, SAAADI. CDR3 length: 15 amino acids. The CDR3 DNA sequence: TGCGCCAGCACACGGCAGGGCAAAGGGGCCGGGGAGCTGTTTTTT. Protein sequence: CASTRQGKGAGELFF.

Worth noting for this clonotype: Because it lacks the conserved phenylalanine or tryptophan at the end, this CDR3 is likely a read error. The chain couples TRBV6-1 to TRBJ1-5; a possible D gene is TRBD1 (6 bases). CDR3 length: 14 amino acids. V dropped 7 bases and J dropped 0 bases, with 10 bases sitting between them. The germline gives CDR1 MNHNS, CDR2 SASEGT. In nucleotides, the CDR3 is TGTGCCAGCAAAACAGGGTTTAGCAATCAGCCCCAGCATTGT. Amino acid sequence: CASKTGFSNQPQHC.

This clonotype came up many times. The genes are TRBV24-1 and TRBJ1-5; TRBD1 aligns across 7 bases. V trimming: 3 bases; J trimming: 0 bases; junction bases outside the gene matches: 4. CDR3 length: 16 amino acids. The germline CDR1 and CDR2 sequences are KGHDR and SFDVKD. CDR3 sequence reads: CATSDTRQGSNQPQHF. The CDR3 DNA reads TGTGCCACCAGTGATACTCGACAGGGTAGCAATCAGCCCCAGCATTTT.

Many counts were recorded for this clonotype. The genes are TRBV5-1 and TRBJ1-5; D remains unclear. From germline, CDR1 is SGHRS and CDR2 YFSETQ. The CDR3 is 13 residues long. The germline V and J ends were trimmed by 0 bases and 5 bases, with 6 bases remaining between them. In nucleotides, the CDR3 is TGCGCCAGCAGCTTGGGGGGTTATCAGCCCCAGCATTTT. Translated, it gives CASSLGGYQPQHF. Looking up the rest from reference TRBV5-1 and TRBJ1-5 gives the full variable domain: KAGVTQTPRYLIKTRGQQVTLSCSPISGHRSVSWYQQTPGQGLQFLFEYFSETQRNKGNFPGRFSGRQFSNSRSEMNVSTLELGDSALYLCASSLGGYQPQHFGDGTRLSIL.

This clonotype appeared many times. This chain joins TRBV7-8 and TRBJ1-5; no definite D call. Germline V lookup: CDR1 SGHVS, CDR2 FQNEAQ. The V end lost 5 bases, the J end lost 6 bases, and 11 bases lay between the germline ends. The CDR3 has 13 residues. CDR3 protein: CASSMGALQPQHF. CDR3 DNA sequence: TGTGCCAGCAGCATGGGAGCTCTTCAGCCCCAGCATTTT. Combining the CDR3 with reference TRBV7-8 and TRBJ1-5 gives the whole variable domain GAGVSQSPRYKVAKRGQDVALRCDPISGHVSLFWYQQALGQGPEFLTYFQNEAQLDKSGLPSDRFFAERPEGSVSTLKIQRTQQEDSAVYLCASSMGALQPQHFGDGTRLSIL.

This clonotype was picked up many times. This sequence joins TRBV28 and TRBJ2-5; TRBD1 aligns across 7 bases. Germline-derived CDR1 and CDR2 are MDHEN and SYDVKM. V was clipped by 8 bases and J by 1 base; unmatched bases: 4. This CDR3 spans 13 amino acids. Here the CDR3 reads CASRTGAQETQYF. CDR3 coding DNA: TGTGCCAGCCGAACAGGGGCCCAAGAGACCCAGTACTTC. Full variable domain (missing parts from reference TRBV28 and TRBJ2-5): DVKVTQSSRYLVKRTGEKVFLECVQDMDHENMFWYRQDPGLGLRLIYFSYDVKMKEKGDIPEGYSVSREKKERFSLILESASTNQTSMYLCASRTGAQETQYFGPGTRLLVL.

This clonotype has at least ten counts. This CDR3 reads CASSLRGLAGSYEQYF. The CDR3 coding sequence is TGTGCCAGCAGTTTACGTGGACTAGCGGGATCCTACGAGCAGTACTTC. The rearrangement uses TRBV27 and TRBJ2-7, with 12 bases lining up with TRBD2. The CDR3 runs 16 residues. CDR1 and CDR2 (germline): MNHEY, SMNVEV (reference sequence). V dropped 2 bases and J dropped 1; count of bases not matched to a gene: 3.

This clonotype has more than one count but fewer than ten. The chain combines TRBV5-4 with TRBJ2-2; 7 positions agree with TRBD2. The CDR3 length is 15 residues. Trimming removed 3 bases from V and 6 bases from J; junction bases left unmatched: 8. Germline CDR1 reads SGHNT; CDR2 reads YYREEE (reference sequence). The CDR3, as DNA: TGTGCCAGCAGCTACGGACTAGAGACGGCCGGGGAGCTGTTTTTT. The encoded protein is CASSYGLETAGELFF. Based on the CDR3 plus reference TRBV5-4 and TRBJ2-2, the full variable domain is ETGVTQSPTHLIKTRGQQVTLRCSSQSGHNTVSWYQQALGQGPQFIFQYYREEENGRGNFPPRFSGLQFPNYSSELNVNALELDDSALYLCASSYGLETAGELFFGEGSRLTVL.

This clonotype was recorded many times. The chain employs TRBV28 and TRBJ2-5; TRBD1 matches 7 bases. Germline trimming cut 7 bases from V and 1 base from J; bases unmatched to any gene: 9. The germline CDR1 and CDR2 sequences are MDHEN and SYDVKM. The length of the CDR3 is 15 residues. The CDR3 is CASNSLQGLQETQYF. The CDR3 bases are TGTGCCAGCAATAGCCTACAGGGGCTCCAAGAGACCCAGTACTTC. Complete variable domain (other parts from reference TRBV28 and TRBJ2-5): DVKVTQSSRYLVKRTGEKVFLECVQDMDHENMFWYRQDPGLGLRLIYFSYDVKMKEKGDIPEGYSVSREKKERFSLILESASTNQTSMYLCASNSLQGLQETQYFGPGTRLLVL.